Presented here are 6 T cell receptor beta chains from one specimen sequenced in a study of shared clonotypes between healthy human individuals. Assay: immunoSEQ multiplex PCR; the TCRdb copy retains only in-frame clones and omits some. The data hold more than 1 million clones, with approximately 78% observed a single time. What was sequenced was memory CD4+ T cells from PBMCs. Subset: CD45RA-negative fraction. Receptor source: a man aged 18 to 30 in good health. Some clones in this sample may be carry-over from other donors' samples.

The chain joins TRBV6-5 to TRBJ1-6; D remains unclear. This CDR3 region has 12 residues. Germline values: CDR1 MNHEY, CDR2 SVGAGI. Trimming left V 7 bases short and J 10 bases short, with 11 bases between. In DNA, the CDR3 is TGTGCCAGCACCCCAACTCGCTCACCCCTCCACTTT. Encoded protein: CASTPTRSPLHF.

The chain has TRBV7-3 and TRBJ2-3; 10 positions match TRBD2. V was pared by 4 bases and J by 1 base, with 5 bases of the junction left unmatched. Germline V gene data show CDR1 as SGHTA and CDR2 as FQGTGA. This CDR3 spans 16 amino acids. This chain's CDR3 is CASSSRLAGGTDTQYF. The CDR3 bases are TGTGCCAGCAGCTCCAGACTAGCGGGCGGCACAGATACGCAGTATTTT.

CDR3 sequence reads: CASDSGQGANSPLHF. The CDR3 coding sequence is TGTGCCAGCGATTCGGGACAGGGGGCGAATTCACCCCTCCACTTT. The V call is TRBV28, the J call TRBJ1-6; 12 nucleotides align to TRBD1. The CDR3 has 15 amino acids. The V gene's germline CDR1 is MDHEN and CDR2 SYDVKM. The junction had 6 bases not matched to a gene; V was cut back by 8 bases and J by 7 bases.

This clone was observed at least ten times. The chain has TRBV5-1 and TRBJ1-1, with TRBD1 matching 11 bases. V lost 4 bases, J lost 8 bases, and 7 bases stayed unmatched. The length of the CDR3 is 14 residues. Per germline, CDR1 SGHRS and CDR2 YFSETQ. The DNA of the CDR3 is TGCGCCAGCAGCGCCGGGACAGGGGGAACGGAAGCTTTCTTT. This translates into CASSAGTGGTEAFF.

This sequence joins TRBV5-1 and TRBJ2-5; D is uncertain. CDR1 is SGHRS, CDR2 YFSETQ, per germline. V lost 1 base to trimming and J lost 5 bases, with 9 bases between them. CDR3 size: 13 residues. The CDR3 protein is CASSLQAEETQYF. In DNA form, the CDR3 reads TGCGCCAGCAGCTTGCAGGCCGAGGAGACCCAGTACTTC.

J is TRBJ2-5 and V is TRBV5-1, with D perhaps TRBD1 or TRBD2 (5 bases each). Germline values: CDR1 SGHRS, CDR2 YFSETQ. The V and J ends lost 2 bases and 2 bases respectively, with 10 bases between them. CDR3 size: 14 residues. The CDR3 DNA follows: TGCGCCAGCAGCTTTGGGGGAATGCAAGAGACCCAGTACTTC. Its protein is CASSFGGMQETQYF.